This T cell receptor (beta chain) was sequenced during a study of control samples from healthy donors and cancer patients. V gave up 7 bases and J gave up 1 base, with 14 bases separating them. CDR1 LNHDA and CDR2 SQIVND come from the germline V gene (reference sequence). The CDR3 sequence is 15 residues long. The method was immunoSEQ multiplex PCR; TCRdb's version includes in-frame clones alone and lacks a portion of them. The sample lists 130,000 or so clones; 92% were seen once. This chain joins TRBV19 and TRBJ1-5, with a tentative D call TRBD1 (6 bases). Specimen: blood. This clonotype was sampled from a woman aged 45-60 years in good health. CDR3 amino acids: CASTYTGLSNQPQHF. The DNA of the CDR3 is TGTGCCAGTACCTATACAGGGTTGAGCAATCAGCCCCAGCATTTT.